The rows below give T cell receptor beta chains drawn from one sample of a study of graft-versus-host responses after intestinal transplantation. The protocol was immunoSEQ multiplex PCR, while the TCRdb copy is restricted to in-frame clones and leaves out a portion. The table has about 85,000 clones, roughly 80% seen once. What these receptors recognize is not known. The material was unstimulated CD4+ T cells sorted from spleen or lymph node cells, obtained before intestinal transplant. The receptors originated from a human donor who received an intestinal transplant. Each CDR3 is given with its conserved first and last residue. D genes are given only for firm matches. A row's size may be missing; if present it is once, few, many or a size class.

TRBJ2-3 | . | TRBV5-1 | few | TGCGCCAGCAGCCCGGAGGCTAGCACAGATACGCAGTATTTT | CASSPEASTDTQYF
TRBJ2-1 | TRBD2 | TRBV5-4 | . | TGTGCCAGCAGCTTACACGGGGGGAATTACAATGAGCAGTTCTTC | CASSLHGGNYNEQFF
TRBJ2-1 | . | TRBV9 | . | TGTGCCAGCAGCGTAGGGGTGGCTAGCAACCTCGATGAGCAGTTCTTC | CASSVGVASNLDEQFF
TRBJ1-3 | TRBD1 | TRBV6-5 | . | TGTGCCAGCAGTCGGGACAGGGACTCTGGAAACACCATATATTTT | CASSRDRDSGNTIYF
TRBJ2-5 | TRBD1 | TRBV10-3 | . | TGTGCCATCAGCGCAGACAGGGTCCAAGAGACCCAGTACTTC | CAISADRVQETQYF
TRBJ1-3 | TRBD1 | TRBV7-2 | . | TGTGCCAGCAGCCGACAGGGAAACGGAAACACCATATATTTT | CASSRQGNGNTIYF
TRBJ2-5 | . | TRBV18 | . | TGTGCCAGCTCACCATCGGAGACCCAGTACTTC | CASSPSETQYF
TRBJ1-5 | . | TRBV28 | . | TGTGCCAGCAGTCCTCAGGGGAGGGGCAATCAGCCCCAGCATTTT | CASSPQGRGNQPQHF
TRBJ2-7 | TRBD2 | TRBV18 | . | TGTGCCAGCTCACCGCAGACTAGCGGTTCCTACGAGCAGTACTTC | CASSPQTSGSYEQYF
TRBJ1-2 | . | TRBV5-1 | . | TGCGCCAGCAGCTTGGTGACAGATAACTATGGCTACACCTTC | CASSLVTDNYGYTF
TRBJ2-3 | TRBD2 | TRBV5-8 | . | TGTGCCAGCAGCTTGAAACTAGCGGGGGGCACAGATACGCAGTATTTT | CASSLKLAGGTDTQYF
TRBJ2-5 | TRBD1 | TRBV7-6 | . | TGTGCCAGCAGCCAAGGACAGGGGGTTTCCCAAGAGACCCAGTACTTC | CASSQGQGVSQETQYF
TRBJ2-5 | TRBD1 | TRBV6-5 | . | TGTGCCAGCAGTTACTCTGCAGGGGGAAATTTGGAGACCCAGTACTTC | CASSYSAGGNLETQYF
TRBJ1-2 | TRBD1 | TRBV5-8 | few | TGTGCCAGCAGCTACGACAGGGACTATGGCTACACCTTC | CASSYDRDYGYTF
TRBJ2-7 | TRBD2 | TRBV4-2 | . | TGTGCCAGCAGCCAAGGACTAGCCGGCGAGCAGTACTTC | CASSQGLAGEQYF
TRBJ2-3 | TRBD2 | TRBV5-1 | few | TGCGCCAGCAGCTTGGGACTAGCGGGGGGGATGGATACGCAGTATTTT | CASSLGLAGGMDTQYF
TRBJ2-7 | . | TRBV9 | . | TGTGCCAGCAGCGTAGGAGGTAGGGAGGTCAACGAGCAGTACTTC | CASSVGGREVNEQYF
TRBJ2-3 | . | TRBV5-1 | . | TGCGCCAGCAGCTTCGGAGAGCGGAAAACAGATACGCAGTATTTT | CASSFGERKTDTQYF
TRBJ2-3 | TRBD1 | TRBV13 | . | TGTGCCAGCAGCTCGGGACAGGGGAAAGGCACAGATACGCAGTATTTT | CASSSGQGKGTDTQYF
TRBJ1-1 | . | TRBV28 | once | TGTGCCAGCAGACTCCCCTTCGGCACTGAAGCTTTCTTT | CASRLPFGTEAFF
TRBJ2-7 | . | TRBV5-5 | . | TGTGCCAGCAGCTTGGTGGCAGGTAGCGAGCAGTACTTC | CASSLVAGSEQYF
TRBJ2-7 | TRBD1 | TRBV29-1 | . | TGCAGCGCAAGGGACAGCTACGAGCAGTACTTC | CSARDSYEQYF
TRBJ1-6 | . | TRBV2 | once | TGTGCCAGCAGGGGCGGGGTATTGTTTTCACCCCTCCACTTT | CASRGGVLFSPLHF
TRBJ1-2 | . | TRBV28 | . | TGTGCCAGCAGCACCCTGATGGGGCGGGGCTACACCTTC | CASSTLMGRGYTF
TRBJ2-5 | TRBD1 | TRBV5-1 | once | TGCGCCAGCAGCCCAGCCGGGACAGGGGAAGAGACCCAGTACTTC | CASSPAGTGEETQYF
TRBJ2-7 | TRBD1 | TRBV5-1 | . | TGCGCCAGCAGCTGGGGGACAGGGTCCTACGAGCAGTACTTC | CASSWGTGSYEQYF
TRBJ1-1 | . | TRBV29-1 | few | TGCAGCGTCGCGGGCACTCTGAACACTGAAGCTTTCTTT | CSVAGTLNTEAFF
TRBJ1-5 | . | TRBV6-5 | . | TGTGCCAGCAGAGAAGACAGTTATCAGCCCCAGCATTTT | CASREDSYQPQHF
TRBJ2-7 | . | TRBV5-1 | few | TGCGCCAGCAGCCTAGGACATCGCGAGCAGTACTTC | CASSLGHREQYF
TRBJ1-4 | . | TRBV5-1 | . | TGCGCCAGCAGCTTGCGGCGGCTCCCGGCAACTAATGAAAAACTGTTTTTT | CASSLRRLPATNEKLFF
TRBJ1-4 | TRBD1 | TRBV9 | . | TGTGCCAGCAGCGAGGGGACAGGGGGAAGAGGGGAAAAACTGTTTTTT | CASSEGTGGRGEKLFF
TRBJ2-7 | . | TRBV5-1 | . | TGCGCCAGCAGCTTGTATGGACTTACTACCTACGAGCAGTACTTC | CASSLYGLTTYEQYF
TRBJ2-5 | TRBD2 | TRBV19 | . | TGTGCCAGTAGTATGGGACTAGCGGGGGGACAAGAGACCCAGTACTTC | CASSMGLAGGQETQYF
TRBJ2-5 | . | TRBV29-1 | . | TGCAGCGTTGCCAGGGGCCAAGAGACCCAGTACTTC | CSVARGQETQYF
TRBJ2-5 | TRBD1 | TRBV18 | . | TGTGCCAGCTCACCCGGACAGGGCACAGAGACCCAGTACTTC | CASSPGQGTETQYF
TRBJ2-5 | TRBD1 | TRBV27 | . | TGTGCCAGCAGTTTAGAGGGCAGGGGGCCTGAGACCCAGTACTTC | CASSLEGRGPETQYF
TRBJ2-3 | . | TRBV7-3 | . | TGTGCCAGCAGTATTACCGGGGGTGACGCAGATACGCAGTATTTT | CASSITGGDADTQYF
TRBJ1-2 | . | TRBV28 | . | TGTGCCAGCAGTTTGGGGTTCAGGGGCTATGGCTACACCTTC | CASSLGFRGYGYTF
TRBJ1-4 | TRBD1 | TRBV28 | few | TGTGCCAGCAGGCCCGGACAGGGGGGTAATGAAAAACTGTTTTTT | CASRPGQGGNEKLFF